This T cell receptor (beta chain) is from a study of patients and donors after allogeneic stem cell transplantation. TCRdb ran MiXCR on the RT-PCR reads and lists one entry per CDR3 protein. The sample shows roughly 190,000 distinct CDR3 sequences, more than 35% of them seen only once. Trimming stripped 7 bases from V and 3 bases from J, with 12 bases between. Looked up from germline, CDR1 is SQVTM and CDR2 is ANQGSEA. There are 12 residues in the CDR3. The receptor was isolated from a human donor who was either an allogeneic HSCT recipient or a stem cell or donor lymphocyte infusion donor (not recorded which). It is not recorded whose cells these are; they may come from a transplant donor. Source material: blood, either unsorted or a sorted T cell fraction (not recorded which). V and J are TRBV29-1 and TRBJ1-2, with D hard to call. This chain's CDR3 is CSASVADYGYTF. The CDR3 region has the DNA TGCAGCGCAAGTGTGGCCGACTATGGCTACACCTTC.